Detailed here is one T cell receptor beta chain. Antigen specificity is unknown. The entry originates in a study of cytomegalovirus exposure and HLA in healthy donors. Primers included in the PCR were 60 Vbeta and 13 Jbeta primers. Only in-frame clones appear in the TCRdb table, and some are missing; sequencing was by immunoSEQ multiplex PCR. In total, the table holds 130,000 or so clones. The CDR3 consists of 12 residues. Trimming removed 8 bases from V and 2 bases from J, with 9 bases in between. Germline CDR1 and CDR2: MDHEN and SYDVKM. Whole-study results and caveats: It was confirmed in vitro that a few of the CMV-associated chains were specific for CMV antigens. An assumption of roughly uniform sequencing depth across donors underlay the presence/absence analyses.

Sequencing was performed on PBMCs. The chain is built from TRBV28 and TRBJ1-2; D is unclear. This receptor was identified in a woman aged 40 to 55 in good health and CMV-seropositive. The CDR3 loop is CASQRENYGYTF. For the CDR3, the DNA is TGTGCCAGCCAACGAGAAAACTATGGCTACACCTTC.